This T cell receptor beta chain appears in the sequencing data of a study of T cell repertoires in cytomegalovirus infection. Study as a whole: Indications of both CMV infection and matching HLA type were provided by public TCR beta signatures. Study-wide findings and caveats: Using cumulative public TCR beta family frequency, the authors identified those who carried CMV together with the relevant HLA. Clonotypes of TCR beta that were HLA-C-restricted and CMV-specific dominated the ex vivo response.

TCRdb fed the reads into MiXCR, producing one record per CDR3 protein. The sample lists 400,000 or so distinct CDR3 sequences, 15% to 20% occurring once. This clonotype has a count of ten or more. Its antigen is as yet unknown. Looked up from germline, CDR1 is SGHTA and CDR2 is FQGNSA. V lost 5 bases, J lost 8 bases, and 5 bases stayed unmatched. CDR3 length: 12 amino acids. The clonotype originates from a human donor in good health (CMV status not recorded). Some clones in this sample may be carry-over from other donors' samples. Sample: PBMCs. The rearrangement uses TRBV7-2 and TRBJ1-2; TRBD1 agrees at 7 bases. The CDR3 DNA reads as TGTGCCAGCAGCCGACAGGGAGGAGGCTACACCTTC. Translating it yields CASSRQGGGYTF.